What follows are 23 T cell receptor beta chains derived from one specimen sequenced in a study of cytomegalovirus exposure and HLA in healthy donors. PCR employed 60 Vbeta and 13 Jbeta primers. The assay was immunoSEQ multiplex PCR, and TCRdb's table has in-frame clones only and misses some. The sample includes fewer than 200,000 clones, roughly 90% of them seen just once. The sample consisted of PBMCs. These receptors all come from a girl less than two years old in good health and CMV-seronegative.

J is TRBJ1-2 and V is TRBV7-9; TRBD1 might be the D (5 bases). This CDR3 is 11 amino acids long. The ends were cut back, 5 bases at V and 6 bases at J, with 7 bases in the middle. Germline values: CDR1 SEHNR, CDR2 FQNEAQ (reference sequence). Here the CDR3 reads CASSPGHGYTF. The CDR3 DNA sequence: TGTGCCAGCAGCCCAGGGCATGGCTACACCTTC.

This clone was recorded once. This chain links TRBV7-8 with TRBJ1-4, with D perhaps matching TRBD1 (6 bases). The V gene's germline CDR1 is SGHVS and CDR2 FQNEAQ. The CDR3 consists of 17 residues. The V end lost 6 bases, the J end lost 3 bases, and 20 bases lay between the germline ends. The CDR3 protein is CASSNDRPSASNEKLFF. The CDR3 coding sequence is TGTGCCAGCAGTAATGACAGGCCGTCTGCCTCTAATGAAAAACTGTTTTTT.

The CDR3 loop reads CASSLLAYPINEQFF. DNA of the CDR3: TGTGCCAGCAGTTTACTAGCTTACCCCATTAATGAGCAGTTCTTC. This chain uses TRBV6-6 with TRBJ2-1; D might be TRBD2 (6 bases). CDR3 length: 15 residues. The ends were cut back, 4 bases at V and 7 bases at J, with 17 bases in the middle. CDR1 is MNHNY and CDR2 is SVGAGI in the germline V gene (reference sequence).

V and J are TRBV7-3 and TRBJ1-1, with 11 bases lining up with TRBD1. CDR1 SGHTA and CDR2 FQGTGA come from the germline V gene. This CDR3 is 13 amino acids long. V lost 5 bases, J lost 12 bases, and 8 bases stayed unmatched. This CDR3 is CASSPGTGGDPFF. The CDR3 nucleotides read TGTGCCAGCAGCCCCGGGACAGGGGGTGATCCTTTCTTT.

The chain employs TRBV7-9 and TRBJ1-2; D perhaps matches TRBD1 (6 bases). Trimming left V 10 bases short and J 6 bases short, with 12 bases between. The CDR3 covers 11 residues. CDR1 is SEHNR and CDR2 is FQNEAQ in the germline V gene (reference sequence). In DNA form, the CDR3 reads TGTGCCACCCACGGACAGCATGGCTACACCTTC. It is translated as CATHGQHGYTF.

V is TRBV6-1 and J is TRBJ2-2; possibly TRBD1 for D (6 bases). Germline CDR1 and CDR2: MNHNS and SASEGT. Deletions cut 2 bases from V and 1 base from J, with 11 bases between. The CDR3 runs to 16 residues. Here the CDR3 reads CASSEYVTGNTGELFF. CDR3 nucleotides: TGTGCCAGCAGTGAATATGTGACAGGGAACACCGGGGAGCTGTTTTTT.

The chain employs TRBV7-9 and TRBJ1-2; tentative D call: TRBD1 (6 bases). CDR1 SEHNR and CDR2 FQNEAQ come from the germline V gene (reference sequence). CDR3 length equals 13 residues. Trimming removed 5 bases from V and 4 bases from J, with 11 bases in between. CDR3 region: CASSLGGAYGYTF. DNA of the CDR3: TGTGCCAGCAGCCTCGGGGGGGCCTATGGCTACACCTTC.

Here the CDR3 reads CASSGNSGALYEQYF. The CDR3 bases are TGCGCCAGCAGCGGGAATAGCGGGGCCCTCTACGAGCAGTACTTC. This chain uses TRBV5-1 with TRBJ2-7; 8 bases are a match to TRBD2. This CDR3 spans 15 amino acids. V lost 4 bases, J lost 3 bases, and 9 bases stayed unmatched. From germline, CDR1 is SGHRS and CDR2 YFSETQ.

A few counts support this clone. The V call is TRBV18, the J call TRBJ1-2; D remains ambiguous. CDR1 is KGHSH, CDR2 LQKENI, per germline. Trimming removed 3 bases from V and 7 bases from J, with 24 bases in between. There are 17 residues in the CDR3. In nucleotides, the CDR3 is TGTGCCAGCTCACCCGGAGGAACGGCTAGGGAACTCGGTGGCTACACCTTC. It codes for CASSPGGTARELGGYTF.

The chain is built from TRBV7-9 and TRBJ2-7; 8 bases agree with TRBD2. Germline V gives CDR1 SEHNR, CDR2 FQNEAQ (reference sequence). CDR3 length equals 14 residues. V dropped 5 bases and J dropped 7; count of bases not matched to a gene: 10. The CDR3 region has the DNA TGTGCCAGCAGCCCCGGGACTAGTAAATGGGAGCAGTACTTC. Translated, it gives CASSPGTSKWEQYF.

This clone was detected a few times. The chain employs TRBV7-2 and TRBJ1-2; D is ambiguous. The CDR3 covers 14 residues. In germline, CDR1 is SGHTA, CDR2 FQGNSA. V was trimmed by 5 bases and J by 3 bases, leaving 13 bases between them. CDR3 coding DNA: TGTGCCAGCAGCGCATGGGCAGCTGACTATGGCTACACCTTC. Its translation: CASSAWAADYGYTF.

The V call is TRBV7-6, the J call TRBJ2-7; TRBD1 might be the D (7 bases). Trimming cost V 7 bases and J 3 bases, with 16 bases left between them. This CDR3 has 14 amino acids. CDR1 SGHVS and CDR2 FNYEAQ come from the germline V gene. The CDR3 protein is CASTPRGTDYEQYF. For the CDR3, the DNA is TGTGCCAGCACCCCACGGGGGACAGACTACGAGCAGTACTTC.

For this clone: One end of the junction varies from germline; a read error may be responsible. J is TRBJ2-5 and V is TRBV27; TRBD1 agrees at 7 bases. The germline gives CDR1 MNHEY, CDR2 SMNVEV (reference sequence). This CDR3 is built from 15 residues. Written as DNA, the CDR3 is TGTGCCAGCAGTCCCTCCGGGACAGCGCAAGGGACCCAGTACTTC. Its translation: CASSPSGTAQGTQYF.

The V gene is TRBV4-3, the J gene TRBJ2-5; 9 bases are a match to TRBD1. Matching the DNA end better, TRBJ2-7 makes the J call doubtful. Germline V gives CDR1 LGHNA, CDR2 YSLEER. The CDR3 runs to 14 residues. The DNA of the CDR3 is TGCGCCAGCAGCCCGGGGACAGGGACCTACGAGCAGTACTTC. It is translated as CASSPGTGTYEQYF.

The chain carries TRBV7-7 and TRBJ2-3; 10 bases fit TRBD2. CDR1 is SSHAT, CDR2 FNYEAQ, per germline (reference sequence). V shed 5 bases, J shed 5 bases, and the junction held 7 bases outside the gene matches. The CDR3 spans 15 residues. The chain's CDR3 is CASSPGTSALDTQYF. CDR3 nucleotides: TGTGCCAGCAGCCCGGGGACTAGCGCGTTAGATACGCAGTATTTT.

This clone has just one count. This chain connects TRBV6-5 to TRBJ2-7; D is perhaps TRBD1 (6 bases). The germline CDR1 and CDR2 sequences are MNHEY and SVGAGI. V lost 3 bases and J 0 bases, leaving 12 bases between the germline ends. The CDR3 covers 15 residues. In DNA, the CDR3 is TGTGCCAGCAGTTATTCTACAGGGAGCTCCTACGAGCAGTACTTC. Its translation: CASSYSTGSSYEQYF.

The J gene is TRBJ1-4, the V gene TRBV14; 7 nucleotides match TRBD1. J was trimmed by 8 bases and V by 5 bases; bases with no gene match: 11. CDR1 and CDR2 (germline): SGHDN, FVKESK. The CDR3 is made up of 15 amino acids. CDR3 residues: CASSTRGGAGEKLFF. CDR3 sequence (DNA): TGTGCCAGCAGCACCCGAGGGGGCGCAGGGGAAAAACTGTTTTTT.

The chain recombines TRBV6-6 with TRBJ2-7, with D unclear. The CDR3 runs to 15 residues. Per the germline V gene, CDR1 is MNHNY and CDR2 is SVGAGI (reference sequence). V lost 2 bases to trimming and J lost 3 bases, with 14 bases between them. The CDR3 DNA sequence: TGTGCCAGCAGTTACACAGAAGTCTCGCGCTACGAGCAGTACTTC. Translating it yields CASSYTEVSRYEQYF.

This chain links TRBV19 with TRBJ1-5; the D gene is possibly TRBD1 (6 bases). Trimming removed 0 bases from V and 7 bases from J, with 13 bases in between. The germline CDR1 and CDR2 sequences are LNHDA and SQIVND (reference sequence). The CDR3 has 15 residues. The CDR3 DNA reads as TGTGCCAGTAGTATAGATAGGCAGGGGCGGCAGCCCCAGCATTTT. It translates to CASSIDRQGRQPQHF.

The chain carries TRBV7-3 and TRBJ2-5, with 13 bases aligning to TRBD2. Looked up from germline, CDR1 is SGHTA and CDR2 is FQGTGA. This CDR3 is built from 15 residues. J lost 2 bases, V lost 3 bases, and 0 bases had no gene match. CDR3 bases: TGTGCCAGCAGCTTGGGACTAGCGGGACAAGAGACCCAGTACTTC. Translated, it gives CASSLGLAGQETQYF.

CDR3 in amino acids: CASSYSGSTDTQYF. CDR3 coding DNA: TGTGCCAGCAGCTATAGCGGATCCACAGATACGCAGTATTTT. This chain uses TRBV7-3 with TRBJ2-3; TRBD2 might be the D (6 bases). CDR1 SGHTA and CDR2 FQGTGA come from the germline V gene. V was pared by 4 bases and J by 2 bases, with 10 bases between. The CDR3 runs 14 residues.

This chain connects TRBV5-4 to TRBJ2-1; 9 bases match TRBD1. The length of the CDR3 is 13 residues. Germline V CDR1 and CDR2: SGHNT, YYREEE (reference sequence). After removal of 4 bases from V and 8 bases from J, the junction contained 4 bases not matched to a gene. CDR3 amino acids: CASSMDRGDEQFF. CDR3 nucleotide sequence: TGTGCCAGCAGCATGGACAGGGGCGATGAGCAGTTCTTC.

The chain couples TRBV6-5 to TRBJ2-1; no clear D gene. Trimming removed 0 bases from V and 4 bases from J, with 7 bases in between. Germline assignment: CDR1 MNHEY and CDR2 SVGAGI. CDR3 length equals 14 residues. This CDR3 is CASSYSAEYNEQFF. CDR3 in DNA: TGTGCCAGCAGTTACTCTGCGGAATACAATGAGCAGTTCTTC.